This TCR beta chain is drawn from a study of blood T cells in healthy people across ages. Study findings and constraints: Estimated diversity that came from one million T cells was considered an underestimate.

Then a second PCR, running roughly 7 to 11 cycles, was carried out with a sample-barcoded 5' primer and a J-beta primer mix. A single record per CDR3 protein comes from TCRdb applying MiXCR to the 5' RACE reads. Of 700,000 or so distinct CDR3 sequences in the sample, 35% to 50% were seen once. Regarding this clonotype: Its antigen is not known.

CDR3 length: 16 amino acids. Trimming took 2 bases from V and 0 from J, leaving 10 bases between them. Germline V gene data show CDR1 as SEHNR and CDR2 as FQNEAQ (reference sequence). The sample was blood. This sequence originates from an elderly man in good health. The chain has TRBV7-9 and TRBJ2-2; D might be TRBD1 (5 bases). In DNA, the CDR3 is TGTGCCAGCAGCTTATCAGGGTTCGCGAACACCGGGGAGCTGTTTTTT. Translating it yields CASSLSGFANTGELFF.